This T cell receptor (beta chain) was observed in a study of glioma-infiltrating T cells after dendritic cell vaccination. Overall study context: Dendritic cell vaccination trial patients had either newly diagnosed or recurrent glioblastoma. Patients received three intradermal dendritic cell vaccine injections at biweekly intervals.

General observations from the study: The cohort had few patients with full blood and tumor sets.

All glioblastoma patients lacked an isocitrate dehydrogenase mutation. Germline V gives CDR1 SGHTA, CDR2 FQGNSA. The CDR3 length is 15 residues. V was trimmed by 5 bases and J by 0 bases, leaving 14 bases between them. Concerning this clone: What it binds is unknown.

Sequencing was performed with immunoSEQ multiplex PCR; in TCRdb, only in-frame clones are kept and a portion is missing. Of fewer than 110,000 clones listed, more than 80% are singletons. The chain employs TRBV7-2 and TRBJ2-7; D may be TRBD2 (5 bases). The sequencing here drew on blood, taken before dendritic cell vaccination. The receptor was isolated from a human donor with glioblastoma. CDR3 DNA sequence: TGTGCCAGCAGCGTAGGGAGAACCAGCTCCTACGAGCAGTACTTC. Translating it yields CASSVGRTSSYEQYF.